The present T cell receptor (beta chain) was sequenced within a study of monozygotic twins with inflammatory bowel disease. Study-wide findings and caveats: Clonotype overlap with others was lower in IBD patients than in healthy twins, a difference that was greatest with disease activity. There were differing immunosuppressive treatments, which may have added variability to patient repertoires.

About this clonotype: Its antigen is still unknown.

CDR1 is MDHEN, CDR2 SYDVKM, per germline. This CDR3 comprises 15 residues. Molecular identifiers with 6-nucleotide sample barcodes were added during cDNA synthesis via template switching. Each CDR3 protein gets one entry in TCRdb, which reprocessed the 5' RACE reads and gives no DNA. The sample table includes 300,000 to 400,000 distinct CDR3 sequences. This sequence joins TRBV28 and TRBJ1-1. The TCR sequence derives from a human donor with ulcerative colitis or Crohn's disease, or a healthy co-twin of an affected twin (not recorded which). The sample consisted of blood. The CDR3 reads CASRGTVAGDTEAFF.